The clone carrying this TCR beta chain was seen a handful of times. No antigen is known for it. The sample originates from a study of spatial heterogeneity in lung cancer. Study information: Fewer alpha-chain than beta-chain sequences were consistently detected.

Study-level points and caveats: The appearance of ubiquitous expanded tumor TCRs in blood was greater at resection than follow-up.

Every TCR cDNA molecule carried a tag that served as a unique molecular identifier. One entry per CDR3 protein results from TCRdb running MiXCR on the 5' RACE reads. The profile shows more than 65,000 distinct CDR3 sequences, roughly 13% of them singletons. Time point here: sample taken at primary tumor resection. The sequenced material consisted of unsorted whole RNA from tumor, nontumor lung or frozen PBMC. Donation came from some 72 patients with untreated early-stage non-small cell lung cancer. The material was PBMCs, obtained at surgery. This sequence originates from a male donor with early-stage non-small cell lung cancer.

CDR3 in amino acids: CSVEGRSSYEQYF. As DNA, the CDR3 is TGCAGTGTAGAAGGCCGGAGCTCCTACGAGCAGTACTTC. The rearrangement uses TRBV20-1 and TRBJ2-7; D ambiguous. The CDR3 is 13 amino acids. The V gene's germline CDR1 is DFQATT and CDR2 SNEGSKA (reference sequence). The ends were cut back, 7 bases at V and 0 bases at J, with 13 bases in the middle.